Described below is a single T cell receptor (beta chain) sequence and its context. This receptor's antigen is unknown. Within one base of it there is no much larger clone, and no base qualities were kept. The data belong to a study of CD8+ T cells in alopecia areata (dated by TCRdb to between 2017 and 2018). Regarding the complete study: The treated patients took part in an open-label pilot trial in which moderate-to-severe alopecia areata was treated with oral tofacitinib at 5 to 10 mg twice daily. Biopsies were taken from tofacitinib-treated patients at baseline and at 4 and 24 weeks of treatment, and a later scalp biopsy was taken in several of the tofacitinib-treated patients. Scalp clonality was compared among normal scalp (n=4), patchy alopecia areata scalp (n=8), and alopecia totalis/universalis scalp (n=8). Amplification of TCRbeta CDR3 regions was done by immunoSEQ multiplex PCR using 35 Vbeta forward primers and 13 Jbeta reverse primers. Scalp tissue and sorted CD4+ and CD8+ peripheral blood T cells from patchy and totalis/universalis alopecia areata patients and from healthy controls were covered by human TCRbeta sequencing. The RNA source kit depended on sample type: the PAXgene miRNA kit for fixed scalp, the miRNeasy kit for PBMCs, and the RNeasy kit for mouse skin. Tofacitinib was administered for 6 to 18 months, and 6 months of follow-up off drug were then conducted to assess delayed response and recurrence. The SALT score, which quantifies the percentage of affected scalp surface area, was used to measure disease severity in treated patients. To study T cell clonal expansion in alopecia areata, the researchers applied high-throughput TCRbeta sequencing to both the C3H/HeJ mouse model and human patients.

Findings and caveats that apply to the study as a whole: Because the treated cohort was small and had just a single nonresponder, larger studies are needed to establish links between baseline CD8+ expansion and response. Scalp clonality and the number of expanded CD8+ clones among the top 100 scalp clones were significantly decreased by tofacitinib. Lesional scalp, especially in alopecia totalis/universalis, showed higher clonality and more expanded CD8+ clones than normal scalp, suggesting antigenic drive. During tofacitinib treatment, many expanded lesional clones remained in scalp and blood, and this persistence may partly explain relapse after treatment is stopped. Unlike mouse skin, where gammadelta T cells dominate, normal human skin contains resident alphabeta T cells that get sequenced too, which complicates analysis of the scalp TCR repertoire. Shared TCR sequences between patients were less evident than in mice, which may be partly attributable to HLA diversity in the patient population.

According to the germline V gene (reference sequence), CDR1 reads GTSNPN and CDR2 reads SVGIG. V is cut by 1 base and J by 9 bases, and the space between the germline ends is 27 bases. The CDR3 contains 17 residues, cysteine and phenylalanine counted. Kept here is only the CDR3 DNA, which spans 51 bases and is read in frame from base 1. The time point label on this specimen signifies: around 22 weeks on oral tofacitinib. In the paper's terms, the treatment or condition label means: oral pan-JAK inhibitor, 5-10 mg twice daily. Peripheral blood and lesional scalp punch biopsies were obtained from patients with alopecia areata. PBMCs were isolated by density centrifugation and stained for CD3, CD4 and CD8, and CD4+ and CD8+ T cells were sorted on a FACSAria. The library was obtained by the immunoSEQ multiplex PCR assay. RNA was extracted from all samples and reverse transcribed into cDNA, which served as template for TCR sequencing. First-strand cDNA was synthesized using SuperScript III with a 2:1 mix of oligo-dT and random hexamers. A synthetic immune receptor repertoire was used to measure amplification bias, and any remaining bias was corrected computationally. On the authors' methods: Raw reads were preprocessed to remove errors, and CDR3 was defined according to IMGT conventions as the region from the conserved cysteine to phenylalanine. Clonality was calculated as 1 minus Shannon entropy normalized by log2 of the number of productive unique TCRs. Whether each scalp clone was CD4 or CD8 was inferred by checking scalp TCRbeta sequences against the CD4 and CD8 repertoires from sorted blood. TCRdb obtained this table from immuneACCESS and retained in-frame rearrangements with V and J assigned. These tables miss some clones; where compared with another copy, unresolved V genes account for less than half of the shortfall, and the remainder is unexplained. V and J calls and clone size follow that table, whereas D and trimming were derived from the DNA. The sample table shows 110,000 or so clones, and 56% are seen once. The ten largest clonotypes hold 3% to 4% of the sample.

Recombination connected TRBV30 to TRBJ1-1; a tentative D match to TRBD1 spans 6 bases. The source of this sequence is a human donor with alopecia areata. The input for sequencing was CD4+ T cells sorted from blood, taken at week 24, from a patient treated with tofacitinib. This receptor carries the CDR3 CAWSAPPRGTRAAQAFF. The nucleotides read TGTGCCTGGAGTGCCCCCCCGAGAGGGACACGGGCAGCCCAAGCTTTCTTT.